This T cell receptor beta chain was captured by sequencing in a study of control samples from healthy donors and cancer patients. TCRdb's table, derived via immunoSEQ multiplex PCR, lists solely in-frame clones and lacks some. The sample carries 150,000 to 200,000 clones, around 89% recorded once. This clone was recorded a few times. This sequence was found in a woman aged 50 to 60 in good health. Material for sequencing was blood.

The CDR3 nucleotides read TGTGCCAGCAGTGACAAGTCACTAGCCAAAAACATTCAGTACTTC. Amino acids: CASSDKSLAKNIQYF. The rearrangement uses TRBV6-1 and TRBJ2-4; D not resolved. With 3 bases removed from V and 0 bases from J, the gap between germline ends came to 9 bases. The CDR3 sequence is 15 residues long. Germline V CDR1 and CDR2: MNHNS, SASEGT.